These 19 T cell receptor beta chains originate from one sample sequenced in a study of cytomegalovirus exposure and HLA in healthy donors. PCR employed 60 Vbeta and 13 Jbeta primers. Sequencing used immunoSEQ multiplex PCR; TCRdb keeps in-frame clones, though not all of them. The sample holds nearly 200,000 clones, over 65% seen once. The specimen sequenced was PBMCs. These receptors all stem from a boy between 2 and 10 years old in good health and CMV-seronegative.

Here the CDR3 DNA reads TGTGCCAGCAGCTTACGGGACAGCTCCGGGGAGCTGTTTTTT. Translated: CASSLRDSSGELFF. The V call is TRBV7-8, the J call TRBJ2-2; TRBD1 matches at 7 bases. The germline gives CDR1 SGHVS, CDR2 FQNEAQ. The CDR3 contains 14 residues. V was pared by 2 bases and J by 6 bases, with 3 bases of the junction left unmatched.

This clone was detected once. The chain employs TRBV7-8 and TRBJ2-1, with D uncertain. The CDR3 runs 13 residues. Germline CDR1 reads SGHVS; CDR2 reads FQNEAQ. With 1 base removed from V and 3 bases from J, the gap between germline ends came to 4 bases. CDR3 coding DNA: TGTGCCAGCAGCTTAGGGCTCTACAATGAGCAGTTCTTC. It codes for CASSLGLYNEQFF.

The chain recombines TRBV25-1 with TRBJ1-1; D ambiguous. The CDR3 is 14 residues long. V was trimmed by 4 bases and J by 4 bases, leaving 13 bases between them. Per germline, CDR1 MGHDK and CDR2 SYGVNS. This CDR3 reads CASSGATEITEAFF. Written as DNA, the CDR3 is TGTGCCAGCAGTGGAGCAACAGAGATCACTGAAGCTTTCTTT.

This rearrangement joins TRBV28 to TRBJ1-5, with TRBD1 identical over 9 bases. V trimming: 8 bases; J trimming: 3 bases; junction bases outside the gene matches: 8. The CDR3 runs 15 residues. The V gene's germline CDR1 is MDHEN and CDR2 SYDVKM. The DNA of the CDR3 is TGTGCCAGCGGACGGGACAGGGCCTTCAATCAGCCCCAGCATTTT. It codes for CASGRDRAFNQPQHF.

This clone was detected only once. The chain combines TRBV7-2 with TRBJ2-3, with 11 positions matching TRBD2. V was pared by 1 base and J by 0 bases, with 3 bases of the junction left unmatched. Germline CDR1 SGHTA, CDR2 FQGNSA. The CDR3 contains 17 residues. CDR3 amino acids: CASSLVGTSGSTDTQYF. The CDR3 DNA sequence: TGTGCCAGCAGCTTAGTTGGGACTAGCGGTAGCACAGATACGCAGTATTTT. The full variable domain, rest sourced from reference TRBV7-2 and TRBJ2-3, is GAGVSQSPSNKVTEKGKDVELRCDPISGHTALYWYRQSLGQGLEFLIYFQGNSAPDKSGLPSDRFSAERTGGSVSTLTIQRTQQEDSAVYLCASSLVGTSGSTDTQYFGPGTRLTVL.

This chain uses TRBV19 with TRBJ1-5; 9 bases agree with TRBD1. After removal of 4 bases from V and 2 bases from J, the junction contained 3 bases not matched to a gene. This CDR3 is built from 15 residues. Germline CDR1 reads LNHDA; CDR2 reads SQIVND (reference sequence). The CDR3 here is CASSTGQGGNQPQHF. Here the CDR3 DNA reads TGTGCCAGTAGTACGGGACAGGGAGGCAATCAGCCCCAGCATTTT.

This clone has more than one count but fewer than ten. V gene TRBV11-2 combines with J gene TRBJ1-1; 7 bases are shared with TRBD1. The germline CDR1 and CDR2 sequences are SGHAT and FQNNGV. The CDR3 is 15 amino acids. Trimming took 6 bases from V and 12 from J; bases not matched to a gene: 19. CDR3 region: CASSTTATGSRKPFF. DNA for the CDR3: TGTGCCAGCAGTACAACAGCGACAGGGTCTAGGAAGCCTTTCTTT.

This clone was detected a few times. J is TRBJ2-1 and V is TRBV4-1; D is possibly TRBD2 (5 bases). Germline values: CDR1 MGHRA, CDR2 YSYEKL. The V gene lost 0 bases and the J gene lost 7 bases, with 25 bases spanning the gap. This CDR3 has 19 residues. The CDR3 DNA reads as TGCGCCAGCAGCCAAGATCCCGGGCAAGTCGGGAACCCTAGAAATGAGCAGTTCTTC. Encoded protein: CASSQDPGQVGNPRNEQFF.

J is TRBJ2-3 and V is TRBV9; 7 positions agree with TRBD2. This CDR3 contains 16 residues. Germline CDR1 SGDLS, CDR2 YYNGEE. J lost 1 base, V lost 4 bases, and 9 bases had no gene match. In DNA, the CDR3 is TGTGCCAGCAGCTCTGGGGGAGGGTCGGGCACAGATACGCAGTATTTT. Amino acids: CASSSGGGSGTDTQYF.

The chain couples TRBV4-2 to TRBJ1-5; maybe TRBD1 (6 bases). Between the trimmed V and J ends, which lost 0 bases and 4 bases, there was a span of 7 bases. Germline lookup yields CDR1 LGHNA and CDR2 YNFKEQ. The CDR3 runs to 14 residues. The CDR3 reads CASSQEDRNQPQHF. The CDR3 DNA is TGTGCCAGCAGCCAAGAGGACAGAAATCAGCCCCAGCATTTT.

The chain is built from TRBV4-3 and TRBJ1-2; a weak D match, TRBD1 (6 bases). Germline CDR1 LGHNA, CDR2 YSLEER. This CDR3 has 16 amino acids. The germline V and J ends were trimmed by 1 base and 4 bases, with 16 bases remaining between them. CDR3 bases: TGCGCCAGCAGCCAAGGGACAGCAGTACCCATCTATGGCTACACCTTC. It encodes CASSQGTAVPIYGYTF.

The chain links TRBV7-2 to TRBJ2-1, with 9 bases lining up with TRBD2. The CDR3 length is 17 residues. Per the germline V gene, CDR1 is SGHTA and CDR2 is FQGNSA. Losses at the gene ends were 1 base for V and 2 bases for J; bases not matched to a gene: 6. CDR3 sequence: CASSLGHGGGAYNEQFF. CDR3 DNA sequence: TGTGCCAGCAGCTTAGGGCACGGCGGGGGGGCCTACAATGAGCAGTTCTTC.

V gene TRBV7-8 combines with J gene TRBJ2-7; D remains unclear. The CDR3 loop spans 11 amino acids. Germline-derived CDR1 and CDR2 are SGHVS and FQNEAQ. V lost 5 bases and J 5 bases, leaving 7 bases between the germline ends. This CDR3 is CASSVTDEQYF. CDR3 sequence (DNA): TGTGCCAGCAGCGTCACGGACGAGCAGTACTTC.

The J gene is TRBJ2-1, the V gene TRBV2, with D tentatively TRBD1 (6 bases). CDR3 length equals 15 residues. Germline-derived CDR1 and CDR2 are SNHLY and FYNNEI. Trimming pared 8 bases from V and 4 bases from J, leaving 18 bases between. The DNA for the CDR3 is TGTGCCAGCCGGTTGAACAGGGCCCTGTACAATGAGCAGTTCTTC. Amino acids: CASRLNRALYNEQFF. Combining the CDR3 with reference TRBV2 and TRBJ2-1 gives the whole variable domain EPEVTQTPSHQVTQMGQEVILRCVPISNHLYFYWYRQILGQKVEFLVSFYNNEISEKSEIFDDQFSVERPDGSNFTLKIRSTKLEDSAMYFCASRLNRALYNEQFFGPGTRLTVL.

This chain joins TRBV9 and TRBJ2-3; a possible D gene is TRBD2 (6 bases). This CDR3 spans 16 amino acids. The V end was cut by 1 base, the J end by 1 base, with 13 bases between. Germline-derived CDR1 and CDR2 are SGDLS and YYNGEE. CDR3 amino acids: CASSVLPSGGTDTQYF. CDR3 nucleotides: TGTGCCAGCAGCGTACTCCCCTCGGGGGGCACAGATACGCAGTATTTT.

The CDR3 DNA follows: TGTGCCAGCAGCTTGCCGGGACAGGGCCTTCCAGGGACCCAGTACTTC. Its protein is CASSLPGQGLPGTQYF. The rearrangement joins TRBV5-4 to TRBJ2-5; 9 bases match TRBD1. CDR3 length: 16 residues. Trimming took 1 base from V and 7 from J; bases not matched to a gene: 11. Germline CDR1 reads SGHNT; CDR2 reads YYREEE (reference sequence).

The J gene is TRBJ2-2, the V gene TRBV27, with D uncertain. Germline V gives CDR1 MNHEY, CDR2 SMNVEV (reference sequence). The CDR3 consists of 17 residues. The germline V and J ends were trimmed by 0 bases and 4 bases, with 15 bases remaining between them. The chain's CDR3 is CASSLSTWSPGTGELFF. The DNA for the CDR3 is TGTGCCAGCAGTTTATCGACCTGGAGCCCGGGCACCGGGGAGCTGTTTTTT.

CDR3 nucleotide sequence: TGCGCCAGCAGCCAAATCCTTGGGACTAGCGGGGGGGATACGCAGTATTTT. It yields the protein CASSQILGTSGGDTQYF. V is TRBV4-3 and J is TRBJ2-3; 15 positions match TRBD2. The CDR3 has 17 amino acids. Germline CDR1 is LGHNA and CDR2 is YSLEER. The J segment lost 6 bases and the V segment lost 2 bases, leaving 6 bases of the junction unmatched.

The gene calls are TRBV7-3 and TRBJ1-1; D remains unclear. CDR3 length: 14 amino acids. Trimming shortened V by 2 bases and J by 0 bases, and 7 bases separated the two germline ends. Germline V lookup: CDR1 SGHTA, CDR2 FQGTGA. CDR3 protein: CASSLGSVNTEAFF. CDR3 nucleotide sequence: TGTGCCAGCAGCTTAGGGAGCGTGAACACTGAAGCTTTCTTT.